Sequencing of this T cell receptor beta chain was carried out in a study of identical twins. Study results and limitations: A lower insertion count was a feature of abundant cord blood beta clonotypes, with no such feature in memory repertoires.

CDR3 length: 16 amino acids. Germline CDR1 is DFQATT and CDR2 is SNEGSKA (reference sequence). V shed 0 bases and J 6 bases; nucleotides not matched to a gene: 5. TCRdb re-called the 5' RACE reads through MiXCR, storing one row per CDR3 protein. This table holds about 530,000 distinct CDR3 sequences, under 25% found once. Worth noting for this clonotype: What it recognizes is unknown.

The sample was also linked to a second study, of yellow fever vaccine responses in identical twins.

The material sequenced was CD4+ T cells sorted from blood. The V gene is TRBV20-1, the J gene TRBJ2-1; 13 bases line up with TRBD2. The TCR originated in a woman between 18 and 29 years old in good health. This CDR3 is CSARDPRTSGSNEQFF. The CDR3 bases are TGCAGTGCTAGAGATCCCCGGACTAGCGGGAGCAATGAGCAGTTCTTC.